Each of the 17 T cell receptor beta chains below was sequenced from the same sample in a study of blood T cell repertoires in COVID-19. Repertoires were generated with immunoSEQ multiplex PCR, while TCRdb's copy carries only in-frame clones and drops some. The repertoire includes 150,000 to 170,000 clones, around 83% of them detected once, and about 31% sits in the top ten. The sample taken for sequencing was peripheral blood. The receptors originated from a woman aged 60-70 years with acute or convalescent COVID-19.

CDR3 bases: TGTGCCTGGAGGCTGACAGGCGCAGCCGGGGAGCTGTTTTTT. Its translation is CAWRLTGAAGELFF. This chain joins TRBV30 and TRBJ2-2; D possibly corresponds to TRBD1 (6 bases). Per the germline V gene, CDR1 is GTSNPN and CDR2 is SVGIG (reference sequence). V lost 3 bases, J lost 6 bases, and 14 bases lay in between. The CDR3 loop spans 14 amino acids.

This chain's CDR3 is CASRATGGNEKLFF. As DNA, the CDR3 is TGTGCCAGCAGGGCGACAGGGGGAAATGAAAAACTGTTTTTT. The rearrangement joins TRBV3-1 (or the pseudogene TRBV3-2) to TRBJ1-4, with 9 bases lining up with TRBD1. Germline lookup yields CDR1 LGHDT and CDR2 YNNKEL (reference sequence). This CDR3 is built from 14 residues. V trimming: 6 bases; J trimming: 5 bases; junction bases outside the gene matches: 4.

The chain couples TRBV29-1 to TRBJ1-1; 7 nucleotides align to TRBD1. The trim removed 7 bases at V and 4 bases at J, leaving 9 bases unmatched. Germline lookup yields CDR1 SQVTM and CDR2 ANQGSEA. This CDR3 has 13 residues. The CDR3 DNA reads as TGCAGCGCCCCCGACAGGGTAGGCACTGAAGCTTTCTTT. It is translated as CSAPDRVGTEAFF.

The rearrangement uses TRBV6-6 and TRBJ2-4, with 15 bases identical to TRBD2. Unmatched junction bases numbered 2, after V lost 0 bases and J lost 14 bases. This CDR3 comprises 14 residues. Germline V gene lookup returns CDR1 MNHNY and CDR2 SVGAGI (reference sequence). This CDR3 is CASSYSRTSGGEYF. The CDR3 DNA is TGTGCCAGCAGTTACTCGAGGACTAGCGGGGGGGAGTACTTC.

The V gene is TRBV6-6, the J gene TRBJ1-2; TRBD1 matches at 7 bases. This CDR3 comprises 14 residues. Trimming took 2 bases from V and 7 from J; bases not matched to a gene: 7. The germline CDR1 and CDR2 sequences are MNHNY and SVGAGI (reference sequence). In DNA form, the CDR3 reads TGTGCCAGCAGTTACGACAGGGACAAGGCTGGCTACACCTTC. As protein: CASSYDRDKAGYTF.

Comments on this clone: Distinct nucleotide sequences in the sample also encode this CDR3. The chain links TRBV2 to TRBJ1-5, with 8 nucleotides matching TRBD1. This CDR3 is 14 amino acids long. The ends lost 4 bases at V and 6 bases at J; junction bases unmatched: 5. Germline V gives CDR1 SNHLY, CDR2 FYNNEI. CDR3 in amino acids: CASSAGQGGQPQHF. The CDR3 nucleotides read TGTGCCAGCAGTGCCGGACAGGGAGGTCAGCCCCAGCATTTT.

The DNA of the CDR3 is TGTGCCAGCAGCTTACCCCCCCGCGGGGGGAGCACTGAAGCTTTCTTT. This sequence encodes CASSLPPRGGSTEAFF. The chain couples TRBV5-4 to TRBJ1-1; D possibly corresponds to TRBD1 (5 bases). Germline CDR1 is SGHNT and CDR2 is YYREEE (reference sequence). V dropped 2 bases and J dropped 4 bases, with 18 bases sitting between them. The CDR3 length is 16 residues.

The rearrangement uses TRBV7-2 and TRBJ2-3, with D possibly TRBD2 on 6 matching bases. V was clipped by 1 base and J by 3 bases, with 8 bases between them. Germline lookup yields CDR1 SGHTA and CDR2 FQGNSA. The length of the CDR3 is 14 residues. As DNA, the CDR3 is TGTGCCAGCAGCTTAGTTCGGGGGACAGATACGCAGTATTTT. This translates into CASSLVRGTDTQYF.

The chain has TRBV19 and TRBJ1-6; 8 bases agree with TRBD1. CDR3 length: 13 residues. Unmatched junction bases numbered 3, after V lost 7 bases and J lost 7 bases. Germline V gives CDR1 LNHDA, CDR2 SQIVND (reference sequence). CDR3 in amino acids: CASTHRGNSPLHF. Here the CDR3 DNA reads TGTGCCAGTACCCACAGGGGGAATTCACCCCTCCACTTT.

The chain links TRBV28 to TRBJ1-2; the D is unclear. Trimming removed 5 bases at V and 7 bases at J, with 17 bases between. Germline CDR1 reads MDHEN; CDR2 reads SYDVKM. The CDR3 covers 14 residues. CDR3 sequence reads: CASSPNSKWSGYTF. In DNA, the CDR3 is TGTGCCAGCAGTCCTAATTCCAAGTGGTCTGGCTACACCTTC.

Regarding this clone: This same CDR3 is encoded by further DNA sequences in the sample. The chain recombines TRBV4-1 with TRBJ2-1, with TRBD2 matching over 10 bases. Per the germline V gene, CDR1 is MGHRA and CDR2 is YSYEKL. The trim removed 3 bases at V and 4 bases at J, leaving 3 bases unmatched. The CDR3 is 15 residues long. The CDR3 here is CASSQQRGGYNEQFF. DNA for the CDR3: TGCGCCAGCAGCCAGCAGCGGGGGGGGTACAATGAGCAGTTCTTC.

The chain employs TRBV20-1 and TRBJ2-5; possible D gene TRBD1, 6 bases. This CDR3 spans 11 amino acids. Germline V CDR1 and CDR2: DFQATT, SNEGSKA (reference sequence). The V gene lost 7 bases and the J gene lost 5 bases, with 11 bases spanning the gap. Written as DNA, the CDR3 is TGCAGTGTATCAGGGGAGGAGACCCAGTACTTC. It encodes CSVSGEETQYF.

The CDR3 is CASSYRGVGTYEQYF. The CDR3 DNA follows: TGTGCCAGCAGTTACAGGGGAGTTGGGACTTACGAGCAGTACTTC. The V call is TRBV6-5, the J call TRBJ2-7; a weak D match, TRBD2 (6 bases). The V and J ends lost 2 bases and 4 bases respectively, with 15 bases between them. CDR1 and CDR2 from the germline V gene are MNHEY and SVGAGI. CDR3 size: 15 residues.

The rearrangement links TRBV5-1 to TRBJ2-5; TRBD2 might be the D (6 bases). CDR1 and CDR2 (germline): SGHRS, YFSETQ. V lost 0 bases, J lost 1 base, and 10 bases lay in between. This CDR3 region has 15 residues. CDR3 loop: CASSLDPGVQETQYF. The CDR3 bases are TGCGCCAGCAGCTTGGACCCGGGGGTCCAAGAGACCCAGTACTTC.

The chain links TRBV27 to TRBJ1-5; a weak D match, TRBD1 (5 bases). There are 13 residues in the CDR3. Germline assignment: CDR1 MNHEY and CDR2 SMNVEV (reference sequence). V lost 5 bases and J 6 bases, leaving 11 bases between the germline ends. CDR3 sequence (DNA): TGTGCCAGCAGTCTGACAGCGACTCAGCCCCAGCATTTT. Its translation is CASSLTATQPQHF.

The rearrangement joins TRBV5-8 to TRBJ1-1, with TRBD1 as a possible D gene (5 bases). Germline-derived CDR1 and CDR2 are SGHTS and YDEGEE. CDR3 length equals 12 residues. Trimming pared 9 bases from V and 6 bases from J, leaving 15 bases between. CDR3 DNA sequence: TGTGCCACACAGGTAATGAGAGCTGAAGCTTTCTTT. Translation: CATQVMRAEAFF. Full variable domain (outside the CDR3, taken from reference TRBV5-8 and TRBJ1-1): EAGVTQSPTHLIKTRGQQATLRCSPISGHTSVYWYQQALGLGLQFLLWYDEGEERNRGNFPPRFSGRQFPNYSSELNVNALELEDSALYLCATQVMRAEAFFGQGTRLTVV.

The chain couples TRBV2 to TRBJ2-7; 8 positions agree with TRBD1. V shed 7 bases, J shed 1 base, and the junction held 9 bases outside the gene matches. The CDR3 has 15 residues. Germline V gene sequence: CDR1 SNHLY, CDR2 FYNNEI. The CDR3 DNA reads TGTGCCAGCAAGGGAGGCAGGGGGCGATCCTACGAGCAGTACTTC. Encoded protein: CASKGGRGRSYEQYF.